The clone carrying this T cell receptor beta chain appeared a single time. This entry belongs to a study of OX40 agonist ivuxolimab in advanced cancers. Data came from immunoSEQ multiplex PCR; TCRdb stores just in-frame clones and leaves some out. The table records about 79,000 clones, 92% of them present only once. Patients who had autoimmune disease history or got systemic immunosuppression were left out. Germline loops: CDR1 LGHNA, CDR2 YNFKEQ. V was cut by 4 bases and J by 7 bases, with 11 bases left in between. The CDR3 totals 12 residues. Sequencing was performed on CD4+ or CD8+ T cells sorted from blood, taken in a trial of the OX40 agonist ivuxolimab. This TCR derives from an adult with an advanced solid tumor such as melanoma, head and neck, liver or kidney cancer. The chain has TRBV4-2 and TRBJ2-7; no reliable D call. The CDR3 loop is CASSPALGEQYF. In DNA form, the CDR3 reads TGTGCCAGCAGCCCGGCTCTTGGGGAGCAGTACTTC.